The clone carrying this T cell receptor (beta chain) has more than one count but fewer than ten. Its antigen is not known. These data are taken from a study of early T cells in non-severe SARS-CoV-2 infection. Study summary: The chains were unpaired, and the sequenced material was bulk RNA from unsorted whole blood. General observations from the study: Clonotype matching in VDJdb favored anti-spike CD8 responses and did not capture private and CD4 specificities.

The length of the CDR3 is 18 residues. Trimming removed 1 base from V and 0 bases from J, with 18 bases in between. Germline V gives CDR1 SEHNR, CDR2 FQNEAQ (reference sequence). Individually, cDNA molecules had unique molecular identifiers attached to them. TCRdb reprocessed the 5' RACE reads via MiXCR and lists one record per CDR3 protein. Among roughly 25,000 distinct CDR3 sequences listed, about 4.4% were seen once. Sequenced sample: whole blood. The sequence derives from an adult who was a healthcare worker with PCR-confirmed SARS-CoV-2 infection or an uninfected control (not recorded which). The chain couples TRBV7-9 to TRBJ1-1; the D is unclear. The CDR3 DNA is TGTGCCAGCAGCTTAGGGAGGAGGCAAGTAAAAATGAACACTGAAGCTTTCTTT. This gives the protein CASSLGRRQVKMNTEAFF.